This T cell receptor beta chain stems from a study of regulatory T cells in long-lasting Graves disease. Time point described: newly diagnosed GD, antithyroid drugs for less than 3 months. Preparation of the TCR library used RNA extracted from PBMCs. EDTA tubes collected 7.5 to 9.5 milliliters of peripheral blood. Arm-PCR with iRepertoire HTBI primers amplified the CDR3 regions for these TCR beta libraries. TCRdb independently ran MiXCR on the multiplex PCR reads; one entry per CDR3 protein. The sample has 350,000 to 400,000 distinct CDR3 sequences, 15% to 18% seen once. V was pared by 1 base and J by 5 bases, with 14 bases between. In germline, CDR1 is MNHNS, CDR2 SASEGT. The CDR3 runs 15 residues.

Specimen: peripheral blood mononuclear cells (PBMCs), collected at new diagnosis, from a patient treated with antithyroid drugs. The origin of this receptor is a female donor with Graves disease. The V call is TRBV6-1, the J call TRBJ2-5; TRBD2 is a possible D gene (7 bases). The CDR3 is CASSEGGGHWETQYF. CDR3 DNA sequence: TGTGCCAGCAGTGAAGGGGGGGGGCATTGGGAGACCCAGTACTTC.